The sequence of this T cell receptor (beta chain) was determined in a study of early T cells in non-severe SARS-CoV-2 infection. Overall study: Sequencing input comprised bulk RNA from unsorted whole blood; chain pairing was not available.

At least ten counts were recorded for this clonotype. The CDR3 contains 14 residues. The V end was cut by 1 base, the J end by 5 bases, with 13 bases between. Per germline, CDR1 DFQATT and CDR2 SNEGSKA (reference sequence). Attached unique molecular identifiers marked individual cDNA molecules. TCRdb reprocessed the 5' RACE reads with MiXCR, giving one entry per CDR3 protein. The top ten hold 5.5% to 7.5% of the sample, which has approximately 56,000 distinct CDR3 sequences, roughly a tenth seen once. The receptor was derived from an adult who was a healthcare worker with PCR-confirmed SARS-CoV-2 infection or an uninfected control (not recorded which). Sequencing was done on a sample of whole blood. This rearrangement joins TRBV20-1 to TRBJ2-3, with a possible D match to TRBD1 (5 bases). The CDR3 loop is CSARAAGRKDTQYF. CDR3 DNA sequence: TGCAGTGCTAGAGCCGCAGGGCGGAAAGATACGCAGTATTTT.